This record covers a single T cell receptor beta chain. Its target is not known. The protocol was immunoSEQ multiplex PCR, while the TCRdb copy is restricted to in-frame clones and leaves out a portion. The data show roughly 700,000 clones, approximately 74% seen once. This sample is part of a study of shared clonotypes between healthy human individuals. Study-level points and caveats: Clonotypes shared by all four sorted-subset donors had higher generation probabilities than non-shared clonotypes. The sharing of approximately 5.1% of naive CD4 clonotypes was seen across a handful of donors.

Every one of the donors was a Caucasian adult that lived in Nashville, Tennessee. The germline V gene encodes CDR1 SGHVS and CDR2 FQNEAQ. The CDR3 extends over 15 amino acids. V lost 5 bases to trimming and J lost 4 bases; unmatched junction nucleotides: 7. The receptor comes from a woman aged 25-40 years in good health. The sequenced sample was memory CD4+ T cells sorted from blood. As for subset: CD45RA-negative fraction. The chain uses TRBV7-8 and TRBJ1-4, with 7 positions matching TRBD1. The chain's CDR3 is CASSRGQAVNEKLFF. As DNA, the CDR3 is TGTGCCAGCAGCCGCGGACAGGCTGTTAATGAAAAACTGTTTTTT.